One T cell receptor (beta chain) is described in this entry. Its antigen is unknown. No base quality values were provided; no much bigger clone lies one nucleotide off. The immunoSEQ Assay, a bias-controlled multiplex PCR, was used to amplify TCRbeta CDR3 regions from genomic DNA. The authors' pipeline ran thus. The number of nucleated cells in each sample was estimated from the amplification of reference gene primers within the assay. Sequence reads were collapsed and filtered to measure the absolute abundance of every unique TCRbeta CDR3 rearrangement. For each sample, productive Simpson clonality was calculated as the square root of Simpson's diversity index over productive rearrangements. The table was pulled from immuneACCESS by TCRdb, which kept in-frame rearrangements only. Such tables lose some clones; where checked, under half of the loss comes from unresolved V genes, and the rest has no known cause. That table supplies the V and J calls and clone size; D and trimming were determined from the DNA. Within this sample are over 200,000 clones, with roughly 84% of them counted one time only. About a sixth of the sample lies in the top ten.

Reading the germline V gene gives CDR1 SQVTM and CDR2 ANQGSEA. The CDR3 measures 13 amino acids from cysteine to phenylalanine. Here the CDR3 DNA is all that survives: 39 bases in frame from base 1. The junction shows trimming of 8 bases on V and 5 bases on J, and the gene matches do not reach 9 bases of it. The collaborating institutions used their own protocols to collect whole blood in K2EDTA tubes. For TCRbeta analysis, collaborators shipped samples as frozen whole blood, isolated PBMCs, or DNA extracted from either of those sample types. The data stem from a study of blood T cell repertoires in COVID-19 (dated by TCRdb to 2020 to 2021). Regarding the research as a whole: Samples from collaborators originated in the United States, Italy and Spain and spanned both the acute and convalescent phases of COVID-19. The prospective study material was composed of cDNA or gDNA derived from T cells, B-cell-depleted T cells, or PBMCs. Deeply sampled blood TCRbeta repertoires from subjects exposed to, actively infected with, or recovered from COVID-19 were included in the dataset. A freely available public database, intended as a resource for researchers studying the immune response to SARS-CoV-2, is where the repertoires were released. The samples were drawn from the first 160 participants of the ongoing ImmuneRACE study and from under 1,500 subjects provided by 6 global collaborators. Sample metadata almost always included a de-identified subject ID, COVID-19 status, age in years and sex. Where HLA class I and class II types were available, the types were taken from metadata supplied by the sample provider, not from assay-based typing.

What the work shows at the level of the full study, not this receptor alone: Clinical and demographic metadata were provided uncurated, with the amount varying by source and participant.

The source material was peripheral blood. This receptor was obtained from a woman of 80 years or more with active or convalescent COVID-19. The chain is assembled from TRBV29-1 and TRBJ2-7; TRBD2 lines up with 10 middle nucleotides. The CDR3 corresponds to CSTWGTSAHEQYF. The bases read TGCAGCACGTGGGGGACTAGCGCCCACGAGCAGTACTTC.